The 30 T cell receptor beta chains below all came from one sample that was sequenced in a study of blood T cells in healthy people across ages. PCR was performed a second time for about 7 to 12 cycles using a sample-barcoded 5' primer and a J-beta primer mix. TCRdb reprocessed the 5' RACE reads with MiXCR, giving one entry per CDR3 protein. The sample lists 1,800,000 or so distinct CDR3 sequences, about 39% occurring once. The sequenced material came from blood. These receptors came from a human donor in good health.

The chain combines TRBV7-2 with TRBJ1-2; the match to TRBD1 covers 9 bases. From germline, CDR1 is SGHTA and CDR2 FQGNSA. V was pared by 8 bases and J by 4 bases, with 14 bases of the junction left unmatched. The CDR3 contains 16 residues. The CDR3 DNA sequence: TGTACCAGCTCAAGAGGGGGGACGGGACAGGGCTATGGCTACACCTTC. It translates to CTSSRGGTGQGYGYTF.

The chain uses TRBV20-1 and TRBJ1-6; tentatively, D is TRBD1 (6 bases). V was shortened by 5 bases and J by 4 bases, with 15 bases between the two germline ends. The CDR3 is 15 residues long. CDR1 DFQATT and CDR2 SNEGSKA come from the germline V gene (reference sequence). In DNA form, the CDR3 reads TGCAGTGCTCCCGTCCGGGACATATATAATTCACCCCTCCACTTT. Its protein is CSAPVRDIYNSPLHF.

The J gene is TRBJ2-1, the V gene TRBV19; D perhaps matches TRBD1 (6 bases). This CDR3 comprises 15 residues. Germline loops: CDR1 LNHDA, CDR2 SQIVND (reference sequence). Trimming pared 3 bases from V and 3 bases from J, leaving 12 bases between. CDR3 protein: CASSMKGDLYNEQFF. The CDR3 nucleotides read TGTGCCAGTAGTATGAAGGGGGACCTCTACAATGAGCAGTTCTTC. Based on the CDR3 plus reference TRBV19 and TRBJ2-1, the full variable domain is DGGITQSPKYLFRKEGQNVTLSCEQNLNHDAMYWYRQDPGQGLRLIYYSQIVNDFQKGDIAEGYSVSREKKESFPLTVTSAQKNPTAFYLCASSMKGDLYNEQFFGPGTRLTVL.

This clonotype was detected a few times. V gene TRBV9 combines with J gene TRBJ2-5; 9 nucleotides line up with TRBD2. Per the germline V gene, CDR1 is SGDLS and CDR2 is YYNGEE. Trimming took 0 bases from V and 1 from J; bases not matched to a gene: 4. The CDR3 loop spans 16 amino acids. CDR3: CASSVGAGGLQETQYF. Written as DNA, the CDR3 is TGTGCCAGCAGCGTAGGGGCGGGGGGGCTCCAAGAGACCCAGTACTTC.

This clonotype occurred a few times. This chain uses TRBV20-1 with TRBJ1-2; D gene uncertain. Per germline, CDR1 DFQATT and CDR2 SNEGSKA (reference sequence). Trimming pared 5 bases from V and 0 bases from J, leaving 10 bases between. The CDR3 covers 13 residues. In DNA form, the CDR3 reads TGCAGTGCTCAGGACGTAGCTAACTATGGCTACACCTTC. Translation: CSAQDVANYGYTF.

This clonotype was counted between two and nine times. The chain links TRBV5-5 to TRBJ2-7; maybe TRBD1 (6 bases). The CDR3 spans 15 residues. V gave up 1 base and J gave up 1 base, with 12 bases separating them. The V gene's germline CDR1 is SGHKS and CDR2 YYEKEE (reference sequence). DNA of the CDR3: TGTGCCAGCAGCTTGCGACAGGACGGGTCCTACGAGCAGTACTTC. Translated, it gives CASSLRQDGSYEQYF.

This clonotype was seen only a few times. V gene TRBV5-1 combines with J gene TRBJ1-1; no firm D call. The V end was cut by 0 bases, the J end by 1 base, with 7 bases between. This CDR3 has 14 residues. Germline lookup yields CDR1 SGHRS and CDR2 YFSETQ. This chain's CDR3 is CASSLAQRNTEAFF. The DNA of the CDR3 is TGCGCCAGCAGCTTGGCCCAGCGGAACACTGAAGCTTTCTTT. Drawing the rest from reference TRBV5-1 and TRBJ1-1, the complete variable domain is KAGVTQTPRYLIKTRGQQVTLSCSPISGHRSVSWYQQTPGQGLQFLFEYFSETQRNKGNFPGRFSGRQFSNSRSEMNVSTLELGDSALYLCASSLAQRNTEAFFGQGTRLTVV.

As DNA, the CDR3 is TGCAGTGCTAGAGATCCGGGGGCCACTTCAGAGCAGTACTTC. As protein: CSARDPGATSEQYF. The chain links TRBV20-1 to TRBJ2-4; D may correspond to TRBD1 or TRBD2 (6 bases each). Germline CDR1 and CDR2: DFQATT and SNEGSKA (reference sequence). The CDR3 is made up of 14 amino acids. The germline V and J ends were trimmed by 0 bases and 13 bases, with 19 bases remaining between them.

The chain uses TRBV6-2 or TRBV6-3 and TRBJ2-3; D remains unclear. Germline CDR1 MNHEY, CDR2 SVGEGT. The CDR3 has 15 amino acids. The V end was cut by 7 bases, the J end by 0 bases, with 14 bases between. The CDR3 here is CASKIPGTSTDTQYF. CDR3 nucleotide sequence: TGTGCCAGCAAGATACCGGGCACTAGCACAGATACGCAGTATTTT.

V usage is TRBV27 and J usage is TRBJ1-2, with a tentative D call TRBD1 (6 bases). The ends were cut back, 6 bases at V and 7 bases at J, with 15 bases in the middle. In germline, CDR1 is MNHEY, CDR2 SMNVEV (reference sequence). The CDR3 runs to 13 residues. The CDR3 reads CASRVQGSGGYTF. The CDR3 DNA follows: TGTGCCAGCAGAGTACAGGGATCTGGTGGCTACACCTTC.

V usage is TRBV15 and J usage is TRBJ2-5; maybe TRBD2 (6 bases). Germline assignment: CDR1 LNHNV and CDR2 YYDKDF (reference sequence). This CDR3 region has 14 residues. The V end lost 3 bases, the J end lost 1 base, and 9 bases lay between the germline ends. In DNA, the CDR3 is TGTGCCACCAGCAGCGGAGGGCCCCAAGAGACCCAGTACTTC. Protein product: CATSSGGPQETQYF.

The sample holds a few counts of this clonotype. The chain uses TRBV3-1 and TRBJ2-5, with D perhaps TRBD2 (5 bases). The J call may be faulty, since TRBJ2-7 better matches the DNA end. Germline V CDR1 and CDR2: LGHDT, YNNKEL (reference sequence). CDR3 length: 15 amino acids. The CDR3 is CASSQDLAFTYEQYF. The CDR3 nucleotides are TGTGCCAGCAGCCAAGATCTAGCATTTACCTACGAGCAGTACTTC.

The chain has TRBV7-2 and TRBJ2-3; 13 bases line up with TRBD2. Germline values: CDR1 SGHTA, CDR2 FQGNSA. This CDR3 has 16 amino acids. The junction had 6 bases not matched to a gene; V was cut back by 5 bases and J by 4 bases. The CDR3 loop reads CASSTGLAGVADTQYF. The DNA of the CDR3 is TGTGCCAGCAGCACCGGACTAGCGGGGGTTGCAGATACGCAGTATTTT.

In its sample, this clonotype was seen once. This chain links TRBV9 with TRBJ1-6; D remains unclear. V was trimmed by 1 base and J by 0 bases, leaving 11 bases between them. Germline CDR1 and CDR2: SGDLS and YYNGEE. The CDR3 runs 17 residues. The CDR3 reads CASSVWGESSYNSPLHF. The CDR3 DNA reads as TGTGCCAGCAGCGTATGGGGTGAGAGCTCCTATAATTCACCCCTCCACTTT.

This clonotype was seen a handful of times. The chain employs TRBV6-5 and TRBJ1-2; 9 bases are a match to TRBD1. The CDR3 is made up of 14 amino acids. V dropped 2 bases and J dropped 5; count of bases not matched to a gene: 3. CDR1 and CDR2 from the germline V gene are MNHEY and SVGAGI. The CDR3 DNA sequence: TGTGCCAGCAGTTACGGGGGACAGGGATATGGCTACACCTTC. Its translation: CASSYGGQGYGYTF.

The rearrangement uses TRBV7-2 and TRBJ2-1; D perhaps matches TRBD2 (7 bases). The germline gives CDR1 SGHTA, CDR2 FQGNSA. V shed 1 base and J shed 13 bases, with 14 bases lying between them. The CDR3 contains 13 residues. The DNA for the CDR3 is TGTGCCAGCAGCTTAGGAGGGGGGGACCCTCAGTTCTTC. Amino acids: CASSLGGGDPQFF.

The DNA for the CDR3 is TGTGCCAGCAGTGAGGGACAGAGCTTTTATGGCTACACCTTC. It yields the protein CASSEGQSFYGYTF. The chain carries TRBV28 and TRBJ1-2; 7 bases are a match to TRBD1. The trim removed 5 bases at V and 5 bases at J, leaving 8 bases unmatched. Germline loops: CDR1 MDHEN, CDR2 SYDVKM. This CDR3 is built from 14 residues.

This clonotype was counted between two and nine times. J is TRBJ2-3 and V is TRBV20-1, with 9 bases fitting TRBD2. J lost 3 bases, V lost 3 bases, and 4 bases had no gene match. Germline V gene lookup returns CDR1 DFQATT and CDR2 SNEGSKA (reference sequence). This CDR3 region has 14 residues. The CDR3 is CSASALAGTDTQYF. The CDR3 nucleotides read TGCAGTGCTAGCGCGCTAGCGGGGACAGATACGCAGTATTTT.

CDR3 bases: TGCGCCAGCAGCTTGTCGGCTAGCGGGGGGTTCTACGAGCAGTACTTC. Translating it yields CASSLSASGGFYEQYF. The J gene is TRBJ2-5, the V gene TRBV5-1, with TRBD2 matching 11 bases. The DNA end is a closer match to TRBJ2-7, so the J assignment may be wrong. Germline-derived CDR1 and CDR2 are SGHRS and YFSETQ. The CDR3 is 16 residues long.

The CDR3 is CASRGNGATYEQYF. The CDR3 DNA follows: TGTGCCAGCAGGGGAAATGGGGCCACCTACGAGCAGTACTTC. The chain is built from TRBV12-3 or TRBV12-4 and TRBJ2-7; tentative D call: TRBD1 (5 bases). The V end was cut by 6 bases, the J end by 2 bases, with 14 bases between. The CDR3 is 14 residues long.

The V and J genes are TRBV28 and TRBJ1-5, with D tentatively TRBD1 (6 bases). Germline CDR1 MDHEN, CDR2 SYDVKM. The CDR3 is 13 residues long. V was shortened by 8 bases and J by 7 bases, with 15 bases between the two germline ends. The CDR3 loop is CASRGPGGQPQHF. The DNA for the CDR3 is TGTGCCAGCCGTGGGCCGGGGGGCCAGCCCCAGCATTTT.

This clonotype has only a few counts. The junction does not match germline at one end; this may be a read error. The chain uses TRBV6-4 and TRBJ1-1, with TRBD1 matching 9 bases. CDR1 is MRHNA and CDR2 is SNTAGT in the germline V gene. This CDR3 is built from 11 residues. CDR3 in DNA: TGTGCCAGCAGTCGAGGACAGGGGATAGACTTT. Its protein product is CASSRGQGIDF.

The rearrangement links TRBV4-2 to TRBJ2-5; D call uncertain. Germline V lookup: CDR1 LGHNA, CDR2 YNFKEQ. This CDR3 has 15 amino acids. The germline V and J ends were trimmed by 6 bases and 2 bases, with 16 bases remaining between them. CDR3 region: CASSLVVGLQETQYF. CDR3 bases: TGTGCCAGCAGTCTCGTCGTGGGGTTACAAGAGACCCAGTACTTC.

This clonotype was counted a single time. The chain employs TRBV4-2 and TRBJ1-3; D is uncertain. The germline CDR1 and CDR2 sequences are LGHNA and YNFKEQ. This CDR3 has 15 residues. Trimming removed 4 bases at V and 8 bases at J, with 18 bases between. The DNA for the CDR3 is TGTGCCAGCAGCCGAAGGTCCCCCCGGGTAGACACCATATATTTT. Protein product: CASSRRSPRVDTIYF.

This clonotype has only a few counts. Germline and junction disagree at one end, which may indicate a read error. The V and J genes are TRBV12-3 or TRBV12-4 and TRBJ2-2, with D maybe TRBD2 (6 bases). The CDR3 is 13 residues long. As DNA, the CDR3 is TGTGCCAGCAGTTTAGCTAGGACCGGGGGGCTGTTTTTT. This translates into CASSLARTGGLFF.

The chain is built from TRBV20-1 and TRBJ2-7; D remains ambiguous. The CDR3 is made up of 16 amino acids. Germline values: CDR1 DFQATT, CDR2 SNEGSKA (reference sequence). Trimming cost V 3 bases and J 3 bases, with 21 bases left between them. The CDR3 loop reads CSASPPFGDIRYEQYF. DNA of the CDR3: TGCAGTGCTAGCCCCCCCTTCGGCGATATACGCTACGAGCAGTACTTC.

This chain connects TRBV24-1 to TRBJ2-5; D call uncertain. The CDR3 spans 13 residues. CDR1 and CDR2 from the germline V gene are KGHDR and SFDVKD. V was shortened by 5 bases and J by 4 bases, with 10 bases between the two germline ends. The DNA for the CDR3 is TGTGCCACCAGTGCACTCCTGCGAGAGACCCAGTACTTC. As protein: CATSALLRETQYF.

This chain links TRBV28 with TRBJ2-7; D gene unclear. This CDR3 has 16 residues. Germline V CDR1 and CDR2: MDHEN, SYDVKM. The ends were cut back, 4 bases at V and 1 base at J, with 17 bases in the middle. The DNA of the CDR3 is TGTGCCAGCAGTTCCTTTAGGTTCGGAAATTCCTACGAGCAGTACTTC. As protein: CASSSFRFGNSYEQYF.

Regarding this clonotype: A much larger clone is a single base away; this may be a read error. The chain carries TRBV29-1 and TRBJ1-1, with 7 bases identical to TRBD1. The ends lost 7 bases at V and 2 bases at J; junction bases unmatched: 7. The CDR3 length is 13 residues. Per the germline V gene, CDR1 is SQVTM and CDR2 is ANQGSEA. CDR3 sequence (DNA): TGCAGCGCTGAGGAGGGGGCTAACACTGAAGCTTTCTTT. Amino acid sequence: CSAEEGANTEAFF.

Written as DNA, the CDR3 is TGTGCTAGTGGTTTGGTTACCGGGACAGGGTCTCGCGTTGACTCACCCCTCCACTTT. Amino acid sequence: CASGLVTGTGSRVDSPLHF. The chain links TRBV12-5 to TRBJ1-6; 9 bases are shared with TRBD1. Germline CDR1 and CDR2: LGHNT and FRNRAP. V trimming: 0 bases; J trimming: 10 bases; junction bases outside the gene matches: 16. This CDR3 contains 19 residues.